Below are 27 T cell receptor beta chains sequenced from a single sample in a study of PD-L1 blockade in urothelial cancer. Assay: immunoSEQ multiplex PCR; the TCRdb copy retains only in-frame clones and omits some. The table includes approximately 100,000 clones, around 85% detected once. Sequences were derived from PBMCs, sampled around atezolizumab (anti-PD-L1) treatment. All receptors derive from a man aged 50 or older with urothelial cancer.

The chain carries TRBV19 and TRBJ2-5; 7 nucleotides agree with TRBD1. This CDR3 region has 14 residues. J was trimmed by 4 bases and V by 5 bases; bases with no gene match: 7. The V gene's germline CDR1 is LNHDA and CDR2 SQIVND (reference sequence). CDR3 region: CASSARQGLETQYF. The CDR3 DNA reads TGTGCCAGTAGTGCCCGACAGGGATTAGAGACCCAGTACTTC. Full variable domain (remainder filled in from reference TRBV19 and TRBJ2-5): DGGITQSPKYLFRKEGQNVTLSCEQNLNHDAMYWYRQDPGQGLRLIYYSQIVNDFQKGDIAEGYSVSREKKESFPLTVTSAQKNPTAFYLCASSARQGLETQYFGPGTRLLVL.

The CDR3, as DNA: TGTGCCAGCAGTCTGACAGGGCAGAACACTGAAGCTTTCTTT. Its protein is CASSLTGQNTEAFF. The chain links TRBV6-1 to TRBJ1-1; 7 bases agree with TRBD1. J gave up 1 base and V 5 bases, and 4 bases lay outside the gene matches. Germline V gene lookup returns CDR1 MNHNS and CDR2 SASEGT. This CDR3 is built from 14 residues.

This clone was observed many times. The chain has TRBV6-1 and TRBJ1-2; D is undetermined. This CDR3 spans 9 amino acids. CDR1 and CDR2 (germline): MNHNS, SASEGT. CDR3 in DNA: TGTCTAGGCGGGGATGGCTACACCTTC. This translates into CLGGDGYTF.

This clone has just a few counts. This chain joins TRBV28 and TRBJ1-5, with 9 bases aligning to TRBD1. V lost 11 bases, J lost 2 bases, and 7 bases stayed unmatched. Germline values: CDR1 MDHEN, CDR2 SYDVKM. The CDR3 consists of 14 residues. The DNA for the CDR3 is TGTGCCGGGGGACAGGGCATGGGCAATCAGCCCCAGCATTTT. Its translation is CAGGQGMGNQPQHF.

This clone was recorded once. This sequence joins TRBV4-1 and TRBJ2-7; D not certain. The germline CDR1 and CDR2 sequences are MGHRA and YSYEKL. Between the trimmed V and J ends, which lost 1 base and 2 bases, there was a span of 12 bases. The CDR3 spans 15 residues. In nucleotides, the CDR3 is TGCGCCAGCAGCCAAGCAAAACAGAGCCCCTACGAGCAGTACTTC. Protein sequence: CASSQAKQSPYEQYF.

The rearrangement uses TRBV30 and TRBJ2-1; 7 nucleotides match TRBD2. Trimming removed 5 bases from V and 5 bases from J; junction bases left unmatched: 9. The CDR3 runs 14 residues. Germline CDR1 reads GTSNPN; CDR2 reads SVGIG (reference sequence). The CDR3 region is CAWGLVGYNNEQFF. CDR3 in DNA: TGTGCCTGGGGACTAGTCGGCTACAACAATGAGCAGTTCTTC.

The gene calls are TRBV7-9 and TRBJ1-2; D remains unclear. This CDR3 comprises 15 residues. V was pared by 6 bases and J by 8 bases, with 22 bases between. Germline V gene sequence: CDR1 SEHNR, CDR2 FQNEAQ (reference sequence). The CDR3 DNA sequence: TGTGCCAGCAGTTTACCTACCTTAAGGGAGAGAGGCTACACCTTC. It translates to CASSLPTLRERGYTF.

V is TRBV18 and J is TRBJ2-3; 10 nucleotides agree with TRBD2. The CDR3 runs 17 residues. V shed 5 bases, J shed 4 bases, and the junction held 12 bases outside the gene matches. Germline-derived CDR1 and CDR2 are KGHSH and LQKENI. The CDR3 region is CASSKGPSGRGSDTQYF. The CDR3 DNA follows: TGTGCCAGCTCAAAAGGGCCTAGCGGGAGAGGTTCAGATACGCAGTATTTT.

The chain employs TRBV5-4 and TRBJ2-5; 9 bases map to TRBD1. The CDR3 is made up of 14 amino acids. CDR1 is SGHNT and CDR2 is YYREEE in the germline V gene (reference sequence). The J segment lost 3 bases and the V segment lost 4 bases, leaving 4 bases of the junction unmatched. For the CDR3, the DNA is TGTGCCAGCAGCGTACAGGGGGCTGAAGAGACCCAGTACTTC. Translating gives CASSVQGAEETQYF. The variable domain in full, completed from reference TRBV5-4 and TRBJ2-5, reads ETGVTQSPTHLIKTRGQQVTLRCSSQSGHNTVSWYQQALGQGPQFIFQYYREEENGRGNFPPRFSGLQFPNYSSELNVNALELDDSALYLCASSVQGAEETQYFGPGTRLLVL.

This clone was observed a few times. The genes are TRBV7-8 and TRBJ2-1; a possible D gene is TRBD2 (5 bases). Deletions cut 5 bases from V and 5 bases from J, with 16 bases between. This CDR3 has 15 residues. CDR1 and CDR2 (germline): SGHVS, FQNEAQ. DNA of the CDR3: TGTGCCAGCAGCCCACGGTGGGAGACGGACAATGAGCAGTTCTTC. Translating it yields CASSPRWETDNEQFF.

The gene calls are TRBV16 and TRBJ1-5; no reliable D call. The CDR3 has 13 amino acids. CDR1 KGHSY and CDR2 FQNENV come from the germline V gene. Trimming pared 1 base from V and 5 bases from J, leaving 6 bases between. The CDR3 DNA is TGTGCCAGCAGCCAATACAGTTATCAGCCCCAGCATTTT. It translates to CASSQYSYQPQHF.

CDR3 sequence: CASSLGASTSLSGYTF. In nucleotides, the CDR3 is TGCGCCAGCAGCTTGGGAGCTTCAACTTCACTGTCGGGCTACACCTTC. The chain combines TRBV5-1 with TRBJ1-2; no clear D gene. In germline, CDR1 is SGHRS, CDR2 YFSETQ. Trimming cost V 0 bases and J 8 bases, with 20 bases left between them. This CDR3 contains 16 residues. Using reference TRBV5-1 and TRBJ1-2 for the parts outside the CDR3, the full variable domain is KAGVTQTPRYLIKTRGQQVTLSCSPISGHRSVSWYQQTPGQGLQFLFEYFSETQRNKGNFPGRFSGRQFSNSRSEMNVSTLELGDSALYLCASSLGASTSLSGYTFGSGTRLTVV.

The rearrangement joins TRBV7-9 to TRBJ2-1; 9 nucleotides agree with TRBD2. The CDR3 has 13 residues. The trim removed 5 bases at V and 6 bases at J, leaving 2 bases unmatched. CDR1 and CDR2 (germline): SEHNR, FQNEAQ (reference sequence). The CDR3 protein is CASSLLAGNEQFF. In nucleotides, the CDR3 is TGTGCCAGCAGCCTACTAGCGGGCAATGAGCAGTTCTTC.

CDR3 in amino acids: CASSLLVNTEAFF. Here the CDR3 DNA reads TGTGCCAGCAGCCTACTCGTGAACACTGAAGCTTTCTTT. The V gene is TRBV27, the J gene TRBJ1-1; no firm D call. The CDR3 is made up of 13 amino acids. In germline, CDR1 is MNHEY, CDR2 SMNVEV (reference sequence). Trimming took off 6 bases at V and 0 bases at J, with 8 bases between the two ends.

The gene calls are TRBV6-5 and TRBJ1-6, with D maybe TRBD1 (5 bases). The germline gives CDR1 MNHEY, CDR2 SVGAGI. V was clipped by 2 bases and J by 7 bases, with 12 bases between them. This CDR3 region has 15 residues. The CDR3 coding sequence is TGTGCCAGCAGTTACGCGGGACGGGGAAATTCACCCCTCCACTTT. It translates to CASSYAGRGNSPLHF.

The chain couples TRBV7-9 to TRBJ2-1, with TRBD2 identical over 7 bases. CDR3 length equals 14 residues. Germline trimming cut 8 bases from V and 7 bases from J; bases unmatched to any gene: 11. Germline CDR1 reads SEHNR; CDR2 reads FQNEAQ (reference sequence). CDR3 loop: CASSRGSSGNEQFF. The CDR3 DNA follows: TGTGCCAGCTCCCGCGGGAGTTCGGGGAATGAGCAGTTCTTC.

The CDR3 loop reads CASSRPGRAVYEQYF. The CDR3 DNA sequence: TGTGCCAGCTCTCGCCCCGGGAGGGCAGTCTACGAGCAGTACTTC. The genes are TRBV28 and TRBJ2-7, with 8 positions matching TRBD2. The CDR3 runs to 15 residues. Germline V gene sequence: CDR1 MDHEN, CDR2 SYDVKM. V lost 8 bases, J lost 3 bases, and 12 bases stayed unmatched.

The chain employs TRBV7-3 and TRBJ2-2; the match to TRBD2 covers 7 bases. There are 17 residues in the CDR3. CDR1 is SGHTA and CDR2 is FQGTGA in the germline V gene. V gave up 5 bases and J gave up 7 bases; unmatched junction bases: 16. CDR3 sequence reads: CASSTRAASGRGGELFF. The CDR3 region has the DNA TGTGCCAGCAGCACCCGGGCTGCTAGCGGTAGGGGCGGGGAGCTGTTTTTT.

The V call is TRBV7-9, the J call TRBJ2-5; D unclear. Germline V gives CDR1 SEHNR, CDR2 FQNEAQ (reference sequence). This CDR3 contains 14 residues. The V end lost 1 base, the J end lost 7 bases, and 13 bases lay between the germline ends. Written as DNA, the CDR3 is TGTGCCAGCAGCTTAGATTCGGGTTCCCGGACCCAGTACTTC. Amino acids: CASSLDSGSRTQYF.

The chain couples TRBV7-3 to TRBJ2-1, with 9 bases lining up with TRBD2. Germline V gene data show CDR1 as SGHTA and CDR2 as FQGTGA. The CDR3 is 15 amino acids. Germline trimming cut 2 bases from V and 7 bases from J; bases unmatched to any gene: 6. As DNA, the CDR3 is TGTGCCAGCAGCTTAGGAGCGGGAGGCAGGAATGAGCAGTTCTTC. It encodes CASSLGAGGRNEQFF. The entire variable domain, with the rest obtained from reference TRBV7-3 and TRBJ2-1, is as follows: GAGVSQTPSNKVTEKGKYVELRCDPISGHTALYWYRQSLGQGPEFLIYFQGTGAADDSGLPNDRFFAVRPEGSVSTLKIQRTERGDSAVYLCASSLGAGGRNEQFFGPGTRLTVL.

This clone was picked up a small number of times. The rearrangement joins TRBV29-1 to TRBJ2-1; 13 bases are a match to TRBD2. Germline V CDR1 and CDR2: SQVTM, ANQGSEA. CDR3 length: 14 residues. With V trimmed by 7 bases and J by 9 bases, 9 bases remained unmatched. CDR3 DNA: TGCAGCGGAAGTGCCCGACTAGCGGGAGGTGAGCAGTTCTTC. Protein sequence: CSGSARLAGGEQFF.

This chain uses TRBV5-1 with TRBJ2-1, with 14 bases identical to TRBD2. Germline CDR1 is SGHRS and CDR2 is YFSETQ. The CDR3 extends over 17 amino acids. With 3 bases clipped from V and 0 bases from J, the junction kept 2 bases outside the gene matches. In DNA form, the CDR3 reads TGCGCCAGCAGCTCCGGGACTAGCGGGAGCTCCTACAATGAGCAGTTCTTC. It yields the protein CASSSGTSGSSYNEQFF.

The V and J genes are TRBV18 and TRBJ2-5; 16 bases are a match to TRBD2. The CDR3 contains 17 residues. V lost 3 bases and J lost 5; bases outside the gene matches: 6. Germline lookup yields CDR1 KGHSH and CDR2 LQKENI. The CDR3 loop is CASSPGLAGGPRETQYF. DNA for the CDR3: TGTGCCAGCTCACCGGGACTAGCGGGAGGGCCGCGGGAGACCCAGTACTTC.

In its sample, this clone was seen once. The V and J genes are TRBV29-1 and TRBJ2-7; 16 positions match TRBD2. This CDR3 has 16 amino acids. Trimming cost V 5 bases and J 5 bases; bases outside gene matches: 9. Germline V gene sequence: CDR1 SQVTM, CDR2 ANQGSEA. The CDR3 spells CSVISGTSGRAHEQYF. As DNA, the CDR3 is TGCAGCGTTATATCCGGGACTAGCGGGAGGGCCCACGAGCAGTACTTC.

This chain links TRBV5-4 with TRBJ1-6, with 8 bases identical to TRBD1. Trimming cost V 4 bases and J 7 bases; bases outside gene matches: 4. CDR1 and CDR2 (germline): SGHNT, YYREEE (reference sequence). The CDR3 runs 14 residues. The CDR3 reads CASSQGQGNSPLHF. The CDR3 DNA sequence: TGTGCCAGCAGCCAAGGACAGGGAAATTCACCCCTCCACTTT.

There are a few counts of this clone. The chain employs TRBV2 and TRBJ1-2; possible D gene TRBD1, 5 bases. The CDR3 covers 13 residues. V lost 3 bases to trimming and J lost 2 bases, with 7 bases between them. Germline V gives CDR1 SNHLY, CDR2 FYNNEI. The CDR3 DNA sequence: TGTGCCAGCAGTGAGGAGGGGAACTATGGCTACACCTTC. Its translation: CASSEEGNYGYTF.

This chain uses TRBV4-2 with TRBJ1-2, with D uncertain. Germline values: CDR1 LGHNA, CDR2 YNFKEQ. V was trimmed by 2 bases and J by 5 bases, leaving 15 bases between them. The CDR3 is 15 residues long. CDR3: CASSQSRGARYGYTF. The CDR3 DNA reads TGTGCCAGCAGCCAAAGTCGCGGAGCTAGGTATGGCTACACCTTC.